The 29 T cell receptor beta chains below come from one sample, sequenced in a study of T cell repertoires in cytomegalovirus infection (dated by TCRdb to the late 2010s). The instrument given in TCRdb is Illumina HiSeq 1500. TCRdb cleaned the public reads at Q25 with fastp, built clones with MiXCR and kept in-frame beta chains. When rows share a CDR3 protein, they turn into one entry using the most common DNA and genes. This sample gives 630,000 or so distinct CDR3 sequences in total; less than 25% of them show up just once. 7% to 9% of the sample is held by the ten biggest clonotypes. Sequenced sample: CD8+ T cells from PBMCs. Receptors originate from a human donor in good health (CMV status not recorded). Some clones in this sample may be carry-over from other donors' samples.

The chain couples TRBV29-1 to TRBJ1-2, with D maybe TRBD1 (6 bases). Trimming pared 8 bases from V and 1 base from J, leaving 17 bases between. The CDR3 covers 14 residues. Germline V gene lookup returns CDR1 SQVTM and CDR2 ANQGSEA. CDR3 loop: CSTSVDSYNYGYTF. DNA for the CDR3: TGCAGCACCTCTGTGGACAGCTATAACTATGGCTACACCTTC.

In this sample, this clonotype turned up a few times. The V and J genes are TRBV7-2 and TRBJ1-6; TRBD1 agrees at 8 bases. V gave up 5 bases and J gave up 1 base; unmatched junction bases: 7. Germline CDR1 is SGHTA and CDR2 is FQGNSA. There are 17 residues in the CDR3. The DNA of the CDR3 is TGTGCCAGCAGCCCCCGGGACAGGCCTTCCTATAATTCACCCCTCCACTTT. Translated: CASSPRDRPSYNSPLHF.

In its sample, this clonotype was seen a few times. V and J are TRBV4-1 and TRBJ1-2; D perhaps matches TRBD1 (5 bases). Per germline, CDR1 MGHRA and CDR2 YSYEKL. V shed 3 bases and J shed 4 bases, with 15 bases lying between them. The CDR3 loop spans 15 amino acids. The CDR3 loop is CASSQRDGYFYGYTF. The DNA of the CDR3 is TGCGCCAGCAGCCAGAGGGACGGTTACTTCTATGGCTACACCTTC.

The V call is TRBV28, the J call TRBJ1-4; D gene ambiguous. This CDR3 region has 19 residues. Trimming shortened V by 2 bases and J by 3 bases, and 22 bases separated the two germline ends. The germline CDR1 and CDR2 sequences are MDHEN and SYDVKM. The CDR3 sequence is CASSLRPSRGFRANEKLFF. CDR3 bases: TGTGCCAGCAGTTTAAGGCCCTCTCGAGGGTTTAGAGCTAATGAAAAACTGTTTTTT.

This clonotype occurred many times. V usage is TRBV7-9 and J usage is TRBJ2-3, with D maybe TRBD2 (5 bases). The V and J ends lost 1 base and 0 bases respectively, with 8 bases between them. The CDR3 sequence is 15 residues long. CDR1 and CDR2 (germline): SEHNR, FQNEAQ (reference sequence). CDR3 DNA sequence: TGTGCCAGCAGCTTAGGAGGGAAGAGCACAGATACGCAGTATTTT. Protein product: CASSLGGKSTDTQYF.

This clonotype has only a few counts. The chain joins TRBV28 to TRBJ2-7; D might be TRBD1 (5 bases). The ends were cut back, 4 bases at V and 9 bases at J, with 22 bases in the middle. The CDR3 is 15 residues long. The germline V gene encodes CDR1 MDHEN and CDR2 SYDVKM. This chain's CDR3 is CASSSRWQGRSVQYV. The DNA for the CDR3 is TGTGCCAGCAGTTCCCGGTGGCAGGGTCGTAGTGTGCAGTACGTC.

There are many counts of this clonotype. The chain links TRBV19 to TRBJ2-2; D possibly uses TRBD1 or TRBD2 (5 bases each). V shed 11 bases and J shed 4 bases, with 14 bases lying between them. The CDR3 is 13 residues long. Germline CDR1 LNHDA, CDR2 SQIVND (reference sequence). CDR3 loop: CAGGTGFTGELFF. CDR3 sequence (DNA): TGTGCCGGGGGTACAGGATTCACCGGGGAGCTGTTTTTT.

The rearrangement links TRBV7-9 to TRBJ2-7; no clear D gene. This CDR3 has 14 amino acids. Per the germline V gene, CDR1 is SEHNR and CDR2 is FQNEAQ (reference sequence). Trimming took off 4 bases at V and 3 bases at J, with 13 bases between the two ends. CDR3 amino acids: CASSSVRRDYEQYF. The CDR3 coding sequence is TGTGCCAGCAGCTCGGTCAGACGAGACTACGAGCAGTACTTC.

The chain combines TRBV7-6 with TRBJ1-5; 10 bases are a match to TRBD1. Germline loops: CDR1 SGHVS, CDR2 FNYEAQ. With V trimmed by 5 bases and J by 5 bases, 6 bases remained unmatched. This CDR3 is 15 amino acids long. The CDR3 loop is CASSAGQGKDQPQHF. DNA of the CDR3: TGTGCCAGCAGCGCGGGACAGGGGAAAGATCAGCCCCAGCATTTT.

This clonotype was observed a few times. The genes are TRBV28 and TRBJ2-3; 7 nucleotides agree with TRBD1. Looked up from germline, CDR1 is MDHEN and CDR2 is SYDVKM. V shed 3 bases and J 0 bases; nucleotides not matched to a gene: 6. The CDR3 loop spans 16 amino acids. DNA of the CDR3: TGTGCCAGCAGTTTTCTGAACAGGGGAAGCACAGATACGCAGTATTTT. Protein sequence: CASSFLNRGSTDTQYF.

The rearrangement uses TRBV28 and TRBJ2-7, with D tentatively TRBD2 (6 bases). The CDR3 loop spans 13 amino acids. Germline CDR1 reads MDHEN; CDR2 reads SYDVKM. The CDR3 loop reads CASSPRDSHEQYV. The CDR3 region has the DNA TGTGCCAGCAGTCCCCGGGACTCCCACGAGCAGTACGTC.

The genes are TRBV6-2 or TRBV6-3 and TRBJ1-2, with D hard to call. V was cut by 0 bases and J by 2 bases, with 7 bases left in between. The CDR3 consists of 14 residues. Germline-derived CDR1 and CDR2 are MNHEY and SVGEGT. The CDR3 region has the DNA TGTGCCAGCAGTTACTCAGGCAGAAACTATGGCTACACCTTC. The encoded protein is CASSYSGRNYGYTF.

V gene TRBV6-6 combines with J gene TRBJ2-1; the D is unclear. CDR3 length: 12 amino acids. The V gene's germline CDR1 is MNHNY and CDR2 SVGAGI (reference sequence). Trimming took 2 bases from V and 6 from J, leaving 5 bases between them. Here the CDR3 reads CASSYTVNEQFF. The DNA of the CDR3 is TGTGCCAGCAGTTACACCGTCAATGAGCAGTTCTTC.

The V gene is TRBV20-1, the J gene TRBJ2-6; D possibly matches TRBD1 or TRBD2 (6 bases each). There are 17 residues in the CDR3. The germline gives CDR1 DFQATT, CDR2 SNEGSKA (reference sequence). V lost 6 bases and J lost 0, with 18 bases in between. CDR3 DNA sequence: TGCAGTGCCATAAGAAGGGGGGATCGCTCTGGGGCCAACGTCCTGACTTTC. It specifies CSAIRRGDRSGANVLTF.

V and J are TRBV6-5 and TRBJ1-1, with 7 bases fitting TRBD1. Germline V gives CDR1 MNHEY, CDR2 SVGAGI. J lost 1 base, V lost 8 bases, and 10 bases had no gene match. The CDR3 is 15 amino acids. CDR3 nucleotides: TGTGCCAGCCATCGTTGGCGGACAGGGAACACTGAAGCTTTCTTT. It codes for CASHRWRTGNTEAFF.

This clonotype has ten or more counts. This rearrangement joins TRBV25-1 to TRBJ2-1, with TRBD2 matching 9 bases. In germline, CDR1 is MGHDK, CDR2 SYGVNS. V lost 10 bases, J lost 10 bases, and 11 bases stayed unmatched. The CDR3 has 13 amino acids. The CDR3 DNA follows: TGTGCCACCCATAGCGGGGGACTCGTAGAGCAGTTCTTC. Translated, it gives CATHSGGLVEQFF.

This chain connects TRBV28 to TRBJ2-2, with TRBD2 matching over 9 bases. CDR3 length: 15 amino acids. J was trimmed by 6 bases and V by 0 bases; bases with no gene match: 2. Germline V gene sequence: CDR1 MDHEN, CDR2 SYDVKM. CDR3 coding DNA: TGTGCCAGCAGTTTATGGGTAGCGGGAGCCGGGGAGCTGTTTTTT. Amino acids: CASSLWVAGAGELFF.

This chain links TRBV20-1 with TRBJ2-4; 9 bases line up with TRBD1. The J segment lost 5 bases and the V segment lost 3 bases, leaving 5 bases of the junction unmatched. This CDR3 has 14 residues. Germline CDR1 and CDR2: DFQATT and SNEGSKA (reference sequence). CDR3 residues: CSASYRQGENIQYF. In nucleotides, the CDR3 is TGCAGTGCTAGTTACCGACAGGGGGAAAACATTCAGTACTTC.

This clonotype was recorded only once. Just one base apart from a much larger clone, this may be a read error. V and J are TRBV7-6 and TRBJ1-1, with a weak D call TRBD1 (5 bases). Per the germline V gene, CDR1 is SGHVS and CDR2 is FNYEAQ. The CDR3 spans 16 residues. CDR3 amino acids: CTSSFPPRDPNTEAFF. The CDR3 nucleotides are TGTACCAGCAGCTTCCCCCCCAGGGACCCGAACACTGAAGCTTTCTTT.

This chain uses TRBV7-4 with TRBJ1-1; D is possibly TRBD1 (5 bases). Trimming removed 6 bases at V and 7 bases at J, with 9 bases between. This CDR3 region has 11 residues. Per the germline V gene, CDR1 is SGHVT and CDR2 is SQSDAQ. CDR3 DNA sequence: TGTGCCAGCAGGGGGGGGGGTGAAGCTTTCTTT. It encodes CASRGGGEAFF.

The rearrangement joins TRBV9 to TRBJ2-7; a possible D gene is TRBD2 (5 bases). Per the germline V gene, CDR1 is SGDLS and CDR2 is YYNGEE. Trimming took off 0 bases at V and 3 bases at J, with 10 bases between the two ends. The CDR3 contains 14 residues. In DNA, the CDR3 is TGTGCCAGCAGCGTAGGAGGGCAAAACTACGAGCAGTACTTC. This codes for CASSVGGQNYEQYF.

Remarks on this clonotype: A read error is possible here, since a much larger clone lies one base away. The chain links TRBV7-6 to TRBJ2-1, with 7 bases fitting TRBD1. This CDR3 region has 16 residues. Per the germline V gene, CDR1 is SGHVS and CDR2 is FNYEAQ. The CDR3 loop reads CTSSLIYRGEYNEQFF. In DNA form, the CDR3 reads TGTACCAGCAGCTTAATATACAGGGGAGAGTACAATGAGCAGTTCTTC.

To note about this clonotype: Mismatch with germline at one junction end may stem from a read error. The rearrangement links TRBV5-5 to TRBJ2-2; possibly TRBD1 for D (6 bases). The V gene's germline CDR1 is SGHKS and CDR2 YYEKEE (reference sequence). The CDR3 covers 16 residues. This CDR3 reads CAGSLWQGRNTGELFF. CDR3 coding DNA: TGTGCCGGCAGCTTGTGGCAGGGGCGTAACACCGGGGAGCTGTTTTTT.

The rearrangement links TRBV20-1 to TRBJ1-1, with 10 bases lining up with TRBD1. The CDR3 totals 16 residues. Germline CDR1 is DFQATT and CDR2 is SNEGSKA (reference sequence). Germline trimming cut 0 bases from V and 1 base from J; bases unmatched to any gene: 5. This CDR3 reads CSAREEDRGTNTEAFF. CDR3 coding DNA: TGCAGTGCTAGAGAGGAGGACAGGGGGACGAACACTGAAGCTTTCTTT.

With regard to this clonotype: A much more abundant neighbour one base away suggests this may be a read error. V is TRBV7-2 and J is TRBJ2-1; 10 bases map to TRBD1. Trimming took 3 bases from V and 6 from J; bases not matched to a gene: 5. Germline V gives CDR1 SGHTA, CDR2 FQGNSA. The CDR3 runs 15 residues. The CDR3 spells CASSFSTGGCNEQFF. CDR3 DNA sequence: TGTGCCAGCAGCTTTTCGACAGGGGGCTGCAATGAGCAGTTCTTC.

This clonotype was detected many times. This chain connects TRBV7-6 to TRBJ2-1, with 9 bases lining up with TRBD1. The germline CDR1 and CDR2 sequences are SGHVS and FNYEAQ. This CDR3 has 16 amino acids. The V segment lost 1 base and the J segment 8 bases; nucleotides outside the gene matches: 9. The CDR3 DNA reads TGTGCCAGCAGCTTAGGTTTTGGGACAGGGACGCATGAGCAGTTCTTC. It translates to CASSLGFGTGTHEQFF.

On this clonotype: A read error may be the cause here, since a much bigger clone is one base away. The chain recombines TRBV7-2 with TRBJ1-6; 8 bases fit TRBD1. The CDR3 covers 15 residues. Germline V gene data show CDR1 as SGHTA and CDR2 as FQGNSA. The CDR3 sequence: CASSPWTGRNSLLHF. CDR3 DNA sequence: TGTGCCAGCAGCCCCTGGACAGGGCGAAATTCACTCCTCCACTTT.

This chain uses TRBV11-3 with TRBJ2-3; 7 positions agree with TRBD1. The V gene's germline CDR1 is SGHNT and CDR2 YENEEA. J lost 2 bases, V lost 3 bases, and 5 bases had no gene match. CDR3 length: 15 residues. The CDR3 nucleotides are TGTGCCAGCAGCTTCGACAGGGTCCACACAGATACGCAGTATTTT. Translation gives CASSFDRVHTDTQYF.

This CDR3 reads CASSGTALHEQYV. The CDR3 DNA follows: TGTGCCAGCAGTGGGACAGCTCTCCACGAGCAGTACGTC. J is TRBJ2-7 and V is TRBV28, with 7 nucleotides matching TRBD1. Germline lookup yields CDR1 MDHEN and CDR2 SYDVKM. The CDR3 is 13 residues long. The J segment lost 5 bases and the V segment lost 5 bases, leaving 6 bases of the junction unmatched.